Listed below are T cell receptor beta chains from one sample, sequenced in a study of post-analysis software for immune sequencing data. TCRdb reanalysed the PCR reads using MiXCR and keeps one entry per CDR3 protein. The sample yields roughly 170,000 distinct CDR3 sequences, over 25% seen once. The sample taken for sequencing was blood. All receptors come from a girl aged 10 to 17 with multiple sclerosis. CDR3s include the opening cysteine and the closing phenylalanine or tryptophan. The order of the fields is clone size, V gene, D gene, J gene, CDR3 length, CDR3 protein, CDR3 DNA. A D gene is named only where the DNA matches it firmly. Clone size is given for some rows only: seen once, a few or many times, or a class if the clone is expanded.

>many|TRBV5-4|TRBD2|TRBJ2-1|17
CASSLKKAGTSDNEQFF
TGTGCCAGCAGCCTGAAGAAAGCCGGGACTAGCGACAATGAGCAGTTCTTC
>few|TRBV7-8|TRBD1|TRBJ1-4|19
CASSPTPGTGRTVDEKLFF
TGTGCCAGCAGCCCAACGCCCGGGACAGGGAGAACGGTGGATGAAAAACTGTTTTTT
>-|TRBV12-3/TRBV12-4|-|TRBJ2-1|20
CASSLVGSAVPEGSCNEQFF
TGTGCCAGCAGTTTAGTTGGTTCGGCCGTTCCCGAAGGGTCCTGCAATGAGCAGTTCTTC
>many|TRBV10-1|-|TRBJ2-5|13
CASSESHQETQYF
TGCGCCAGCAGTGAGTCGCACCAAGAGACCCAGTACTTC
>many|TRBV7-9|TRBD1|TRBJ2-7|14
CASSLGTGGHEQYF
TGTGCCAGCAGCTTGGGGACAGGGGGCCACGAGCAGTACTTC
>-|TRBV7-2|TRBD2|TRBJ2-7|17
CASSLRGTTGNSYEQYF
TGTGCCAGCAGCTTAAGAGGGACTACCGGGAACTCCTACGAGCAGTACTTC
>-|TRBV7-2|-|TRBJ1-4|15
CASSSRGRINEKLFF
TGTGCCAGCAGCTCCAGAGGTCGTATAAATGAAAAACTGTTTTTT
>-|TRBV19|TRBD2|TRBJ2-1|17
CASRLGDLAGPYNEQFF
TGTGCCAGTAGACTTGGGGACCTAGCGGGTCCTTACAATGAGCAGTTCTTC
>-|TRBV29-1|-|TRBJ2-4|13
CSVEAGPRNIQYF
TGCAGCGTTGAGGCAGGCCCTCGGAACATTCAGTACTTC
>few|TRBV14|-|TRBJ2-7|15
CASSTGTVQVSEQYF
TGTGCCAGCTCGACTGGGACGGTCCAAGTTAGCGAGCAGTACTTC
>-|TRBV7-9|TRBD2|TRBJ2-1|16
CASSLESLAGGPSQFF
TGTGCCAGCAGCTTAGAAAGCCTAGCGGGAGGGCCCTCGCAGTTCTTC
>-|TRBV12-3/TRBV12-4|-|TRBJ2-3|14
CASSLGRDTDTQYF
TGTGCCAGCAGTTTGGGCCGGGACACAGATACGCAGTATTTT
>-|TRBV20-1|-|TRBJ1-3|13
CSAYYRAGNTIYF
TGCAGTGCCTATTACAGGGCTGGAAACACCATATATTTT
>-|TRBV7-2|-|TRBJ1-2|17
CASSLNPWGALTYGYTF
TGTGCCAGCAGCTTAAACCCCTGGGGCGCGCTAACCTATGGCTACACCTTC
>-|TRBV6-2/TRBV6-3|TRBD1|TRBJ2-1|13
CASTNRGWNEQFF
TGTGCCAGCACCAACAGGGGGTGGAATGAGCAGTTCTTC
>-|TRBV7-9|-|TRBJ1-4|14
CASRPGQGYEKLFF
TGTGCCAGCAGACCGGGGCAGGGCTACGAAAAACTGTTTTTT
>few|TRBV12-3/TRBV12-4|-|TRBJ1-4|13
CASSRQRGEKLFF
TGTGCCAGCAGTCGACAGAGAGGTGAAAAACTGTTTTTT
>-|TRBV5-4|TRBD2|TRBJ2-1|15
CASSTSGRASNEQFF
TGTGCTAGCAGCACTAGCGGGAGGGCCAGCAATGAGCAGTTCTTC
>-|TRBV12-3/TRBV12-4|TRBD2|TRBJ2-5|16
CASSFGTSVDLETQYF
TGTGCCAGCAGCTTCGGGACTAGCGTTGATTTGGAGACCCAGTACTTC
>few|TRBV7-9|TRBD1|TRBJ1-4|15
CASSTRTGEVEKLFF
TGTGCCAGCAGCACCCGGACAGGGGAGGTTGAAAAACTGTTTTTT
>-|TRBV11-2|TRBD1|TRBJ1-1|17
CACSFPRQGSMNTEAFF
TGTGCCTGCAGCTTCCCTCGACAGGGCTCGATGAACACTGAAGCTTTCTTT
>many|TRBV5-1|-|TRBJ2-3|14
CASSLDSSTDTQYF
TGCGCCAGCAGCTTGGATTCTAGCACAGATACGCAGTATTTT
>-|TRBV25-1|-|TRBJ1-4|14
CASGETATNEKLFF
TGTGCCAGCGGCGAGACGGCAACTAATGAAAAACTGTTTTTT
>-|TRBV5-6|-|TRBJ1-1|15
CASSPPGLPNTEAFF
TGTGCCAGCAGTCCCCCGGGGCTCCCGAACACTGAAGCTTTCTTT
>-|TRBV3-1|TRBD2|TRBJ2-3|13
CASCLAGTDTQYF
TGTGCCAGCTGCCTAGCGGGAACAGATACGCAGTATTTT
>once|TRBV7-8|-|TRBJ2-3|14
CATKGRAGIDTQYF
TGTGCCACTAAGGGTCGGGCAGGGATAGATACGCAGTATTTT
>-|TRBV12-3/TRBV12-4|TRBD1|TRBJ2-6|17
CASSSGQGGLGANVLTF
TGTGCCAGCAGTTCTGGACAGGGAGGCCTTGGGGCCAACGTCCTGACTTTC
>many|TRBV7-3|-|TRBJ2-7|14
CASSPVDLSYEQYF
TGTGCCAGCAGCCCCGTGGACCTGAGCTACGAGCAGTACTTC
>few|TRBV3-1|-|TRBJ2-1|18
CASSQDPRAGRNYNEQFF
TGTGCCAGCAGCCAAGATCCCAGAGCGGGCCGAAACTACAATGAGCAGTTCTTC
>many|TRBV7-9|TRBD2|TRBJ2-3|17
CASSLFTPAGWADTQYF
TGTGCCAGCAGCTTGTTCACCCCAGCGGGATGGGCAGATACGCAGTATTTT
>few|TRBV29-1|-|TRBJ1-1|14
CSVEDVGTDTEAFF
TGCAGCGTTGAAGATGTCGGGACGGACACTGAAGCTTTCTTT
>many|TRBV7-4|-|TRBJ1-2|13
CASSLDSFYGYTF
TGTGCCAGCAGCTTAGACAGTTTCTATGGCTACACCTTC
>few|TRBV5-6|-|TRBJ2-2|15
CASSSYRSPTGELFF
TGTGCCAGCAGCTCATACAGGAGTCCCACCGGGGAGCTGTTTTTT
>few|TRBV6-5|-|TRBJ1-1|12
CASARRNTEAFF
TGTGCCAGCGCGCGCAGGAACACTGAAGCTTTCTTT
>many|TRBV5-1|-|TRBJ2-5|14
CASSLSVGQETQYF
TGCGCCAGCAGCTTATCGGTAGGGCAAGAGACCCAGTACTTC
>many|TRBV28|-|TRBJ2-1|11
CASSSGFEQFF
TGTGCCAGCAGTTCCGGTTTTGAGCAGTTCTTC
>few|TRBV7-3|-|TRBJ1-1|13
CASSHQLNTEAFF
TGTGCTAGCAGCCACCAACTAAACACTGAAGCTTTCTTT
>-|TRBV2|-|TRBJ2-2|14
CASRPGTAVGELFF
TGTGCCAGCAGGCCCGGGACCGCGGTTGGGGAGCTGTTTTTT
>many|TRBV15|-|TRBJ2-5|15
CATSRDSRGKETQYF
TGTGCCACCAGCAGAGATTCACGGGGGAAAGAGACCCAGTACTTC
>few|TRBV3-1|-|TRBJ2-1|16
CASSHQAGHPYNEQFF
TGTGCCAGCAGCCACCAGGCGGGACACCCCTACAATGAGCAGTTCTTC